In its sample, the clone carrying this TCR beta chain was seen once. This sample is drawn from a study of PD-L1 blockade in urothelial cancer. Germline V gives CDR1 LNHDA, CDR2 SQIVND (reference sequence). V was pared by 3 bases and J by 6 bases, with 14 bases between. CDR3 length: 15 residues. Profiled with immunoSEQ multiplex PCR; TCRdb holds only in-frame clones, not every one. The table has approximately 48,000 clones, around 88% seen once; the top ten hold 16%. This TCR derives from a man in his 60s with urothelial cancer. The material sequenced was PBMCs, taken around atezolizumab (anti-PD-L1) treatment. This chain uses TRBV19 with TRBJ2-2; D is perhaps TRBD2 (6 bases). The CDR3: CASSIGGLFPGELFF. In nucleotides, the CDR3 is TGTGCCAGTAGTATCGGAGGGCTTTTCCCCGGGGAGCTGTTTTTT.